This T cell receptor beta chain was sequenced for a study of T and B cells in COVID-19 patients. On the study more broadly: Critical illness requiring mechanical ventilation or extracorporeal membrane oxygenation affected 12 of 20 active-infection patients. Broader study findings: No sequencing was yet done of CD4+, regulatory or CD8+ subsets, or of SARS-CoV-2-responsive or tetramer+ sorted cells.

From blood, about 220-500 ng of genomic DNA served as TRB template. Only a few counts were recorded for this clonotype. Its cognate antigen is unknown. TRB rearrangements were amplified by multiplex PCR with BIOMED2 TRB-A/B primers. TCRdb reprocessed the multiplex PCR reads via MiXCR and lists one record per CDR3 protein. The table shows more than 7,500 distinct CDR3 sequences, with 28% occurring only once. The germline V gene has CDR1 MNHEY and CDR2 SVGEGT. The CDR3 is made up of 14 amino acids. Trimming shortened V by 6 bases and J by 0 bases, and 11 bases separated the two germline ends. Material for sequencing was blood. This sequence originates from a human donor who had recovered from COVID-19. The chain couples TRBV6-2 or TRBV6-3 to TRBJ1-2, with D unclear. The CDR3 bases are TGTGCCAGCAGGCCGCTAGGTTCTAACTATGGCTACACCTTC. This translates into CASRPLGSNYGYTF.